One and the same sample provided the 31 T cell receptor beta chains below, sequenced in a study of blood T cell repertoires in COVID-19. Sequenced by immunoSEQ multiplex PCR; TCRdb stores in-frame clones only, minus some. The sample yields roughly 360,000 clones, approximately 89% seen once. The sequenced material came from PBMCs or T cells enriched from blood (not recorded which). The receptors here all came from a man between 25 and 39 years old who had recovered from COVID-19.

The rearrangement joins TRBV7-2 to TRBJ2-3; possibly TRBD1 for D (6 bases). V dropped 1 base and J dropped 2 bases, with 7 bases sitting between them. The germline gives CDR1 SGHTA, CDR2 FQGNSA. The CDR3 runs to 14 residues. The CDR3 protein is CASSLGQVTDTQYF. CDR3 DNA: TGTGCCAGCAGCTTAGGACAGGTCACAGATACGCAGTATTTT.

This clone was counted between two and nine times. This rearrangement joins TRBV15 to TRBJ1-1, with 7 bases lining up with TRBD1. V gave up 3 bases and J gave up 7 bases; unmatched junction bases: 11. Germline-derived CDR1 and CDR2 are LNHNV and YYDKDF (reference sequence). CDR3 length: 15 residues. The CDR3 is CATSRETGTYIEAFF. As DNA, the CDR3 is TGTGCCACCAGCAGGGAGACAGGGACTTACATTGAAGCTTTCTTT.

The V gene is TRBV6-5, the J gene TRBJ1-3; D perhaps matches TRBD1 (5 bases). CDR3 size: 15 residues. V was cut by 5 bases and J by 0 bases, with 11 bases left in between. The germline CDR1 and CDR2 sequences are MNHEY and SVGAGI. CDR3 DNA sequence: TGTGCCAGCAGTCTAAGCAGGGACTCTGGAAACACCATATATTTT. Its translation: CASSLSRDSGNTIYF.

The CDR3 DNA is TGTGCCAGCAGCGCGGGACAGATCACTGAAGCTTTCTTT. Translation: CASSAGQITEAFF. J is TRBJ1-1 and V is TRBV7-2; 7 bases match TRBD1. The CDR3 is 13 residues long. J gave up 4 bases and V 5 bases, and 4 bases lay outside the gene matches. CDR1 and CDR2 (germline): SGHTA, FQGNSA.

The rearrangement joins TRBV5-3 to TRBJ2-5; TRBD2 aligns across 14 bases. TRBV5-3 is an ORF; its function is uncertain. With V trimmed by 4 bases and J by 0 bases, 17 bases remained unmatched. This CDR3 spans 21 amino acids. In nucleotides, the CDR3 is TGTGCCAGAAGCCAGACTTCAAGACTAGCGGGGGGGCCGGGGTACCAAGAGACCCAGTACTTC. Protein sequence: CARSQTSRLAGGPGYQETQYF.

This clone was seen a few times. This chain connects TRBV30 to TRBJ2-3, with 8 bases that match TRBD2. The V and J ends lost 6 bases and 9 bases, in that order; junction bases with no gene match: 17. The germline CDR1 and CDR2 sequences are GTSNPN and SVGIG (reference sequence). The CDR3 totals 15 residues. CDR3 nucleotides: TGTGCCTGTAGTCGGGGGGGGAGAATAGGCGACACGCAGTATTTT. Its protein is CACSRGGRIGDTQYF.

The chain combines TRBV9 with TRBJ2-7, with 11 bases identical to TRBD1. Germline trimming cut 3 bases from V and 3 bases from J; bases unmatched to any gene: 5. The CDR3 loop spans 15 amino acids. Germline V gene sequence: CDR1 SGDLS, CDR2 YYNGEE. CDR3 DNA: TGTGCCAGCAGCGCCGGGACAGGGGGATTCTACGAGCAGTACTTC. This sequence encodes CASSAGTGGFYEQYF.

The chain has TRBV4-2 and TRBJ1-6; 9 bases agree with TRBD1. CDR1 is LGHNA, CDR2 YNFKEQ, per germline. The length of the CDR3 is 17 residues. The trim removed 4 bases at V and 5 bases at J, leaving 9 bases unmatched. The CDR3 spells CASSPSRTGENNSPLHF. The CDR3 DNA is TGTGCCAGCAGCCCCTCAAGGACAGGGGAGAATAATTCACCCCTCCACTTT.

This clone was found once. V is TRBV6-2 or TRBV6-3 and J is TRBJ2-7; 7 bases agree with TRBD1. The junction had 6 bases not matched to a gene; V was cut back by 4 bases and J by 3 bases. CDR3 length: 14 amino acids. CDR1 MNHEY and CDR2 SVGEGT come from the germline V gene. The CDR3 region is CASSSGQTIYEQYF. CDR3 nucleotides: TGTGCCAGCAGTTCGGGACAGACGATCTACGAGCAGTACTTC.

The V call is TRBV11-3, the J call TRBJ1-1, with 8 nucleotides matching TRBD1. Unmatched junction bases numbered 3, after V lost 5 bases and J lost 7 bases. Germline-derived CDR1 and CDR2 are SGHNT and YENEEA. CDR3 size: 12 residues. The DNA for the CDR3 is TGTGCCAGCAGCATAACAGGGGGTGAAGCTTTCTTT. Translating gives CASSITGGEAFF.

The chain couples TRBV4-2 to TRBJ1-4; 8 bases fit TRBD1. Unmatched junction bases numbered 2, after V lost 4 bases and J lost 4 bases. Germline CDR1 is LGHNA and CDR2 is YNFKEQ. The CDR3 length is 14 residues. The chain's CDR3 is CASSPGQGNEKLFF. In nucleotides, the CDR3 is TGTGCCAGCAGCCCTGGACAGGGTAATGAAAAACTGTTTTTT.

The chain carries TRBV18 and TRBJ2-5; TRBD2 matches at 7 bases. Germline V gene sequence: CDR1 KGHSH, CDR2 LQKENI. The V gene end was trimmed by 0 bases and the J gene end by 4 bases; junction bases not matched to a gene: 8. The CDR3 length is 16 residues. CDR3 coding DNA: TGTGCCAGCTCACCACCGCTGGGCGGGGGACGAGAGACCCAGTACTTC. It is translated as CASSPPLGGGRETQYF.

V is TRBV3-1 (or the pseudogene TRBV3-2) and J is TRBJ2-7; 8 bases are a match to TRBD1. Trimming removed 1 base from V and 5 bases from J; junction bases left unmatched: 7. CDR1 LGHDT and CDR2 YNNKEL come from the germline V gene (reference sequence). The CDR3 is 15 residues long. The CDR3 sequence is CASSQATGVIDEQYF. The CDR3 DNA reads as TGTGCCAGCAGCCAAGCGACAGGGGTTATCGACGAGCAGTACTTC.

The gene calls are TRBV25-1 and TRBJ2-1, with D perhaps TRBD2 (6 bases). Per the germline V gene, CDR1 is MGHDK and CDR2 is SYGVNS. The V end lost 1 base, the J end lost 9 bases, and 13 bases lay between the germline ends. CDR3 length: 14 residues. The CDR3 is CASSEWSGQGEQFF. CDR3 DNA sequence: TGTGCCAGCAGTGAATGGAGCGGGCAGGGTGAGCAGTTCTTC.

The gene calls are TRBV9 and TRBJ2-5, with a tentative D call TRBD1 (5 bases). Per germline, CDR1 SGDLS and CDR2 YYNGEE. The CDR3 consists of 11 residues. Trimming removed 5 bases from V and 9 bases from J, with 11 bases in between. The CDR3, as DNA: TGTGCCAGCAGTCCCCTAGGGGCCCAGTACTTC. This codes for CASSPLGAQYF.

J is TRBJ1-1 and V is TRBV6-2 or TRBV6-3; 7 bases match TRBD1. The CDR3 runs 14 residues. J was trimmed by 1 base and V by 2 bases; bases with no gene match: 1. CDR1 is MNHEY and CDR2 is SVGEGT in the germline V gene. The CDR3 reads CASSYGTENTEAFF. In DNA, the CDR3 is TGTGCCAGCAGTTACGGGACAGAGAACACTGAAGCTTTCTTT.

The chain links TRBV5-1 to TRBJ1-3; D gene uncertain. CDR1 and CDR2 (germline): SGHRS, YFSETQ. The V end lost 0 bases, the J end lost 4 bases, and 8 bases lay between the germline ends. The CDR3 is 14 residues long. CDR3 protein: CASSLASQGNTIYF. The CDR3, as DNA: TGCGCCAGCAGCTTGGCGTCACAGGGAAACACCATATATTTT.

The CDR3 coding sequence is TGTGCCTGGAGCCGCGGACAGGGATTGAACACCGGGGAGCTGTTTTTT. Translation: CAWSRGQGLNTGELFF. The genes are TRBV30 and TRBJ2-2, with 8 bases fitting TRBD1. This CDR3 has 16 amino acids. Per the germline V gene, CDR1 is GTSNPN and CDR2 is SVGIG (reference sequence). Losses at the gene ends were 3 bases for V and 1 base for J; bases not matched to a gene: 7.

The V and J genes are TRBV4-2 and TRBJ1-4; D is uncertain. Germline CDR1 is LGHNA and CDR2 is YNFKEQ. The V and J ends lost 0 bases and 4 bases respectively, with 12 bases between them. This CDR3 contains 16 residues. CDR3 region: CASSQDPGMINEKLFF. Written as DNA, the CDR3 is TGTGCCAGCAGCCAAGACCCCGGGATGATTAATGAAAAACTGTTTTTT.

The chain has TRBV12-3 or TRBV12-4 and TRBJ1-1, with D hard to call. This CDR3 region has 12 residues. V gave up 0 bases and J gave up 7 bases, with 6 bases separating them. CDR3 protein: CASSLAQNEAFF. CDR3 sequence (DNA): TGTGCCAGCAGTTTAGCCCAAAATGAAGCTTTCTTT.

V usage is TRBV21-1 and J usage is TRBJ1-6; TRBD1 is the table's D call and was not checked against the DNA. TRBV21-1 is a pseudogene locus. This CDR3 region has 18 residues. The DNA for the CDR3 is TGTGCCAGCCCCAGGGGGTCACCACTTAGCTCCTATAATTCACCCCTCCACTTT. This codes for CASPRGSPLSSYNSPLHF.

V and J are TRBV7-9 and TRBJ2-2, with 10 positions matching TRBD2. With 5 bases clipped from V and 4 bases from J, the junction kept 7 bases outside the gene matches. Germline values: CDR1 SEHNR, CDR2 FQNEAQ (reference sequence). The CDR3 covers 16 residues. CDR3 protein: CASSQTSGVITGELFF. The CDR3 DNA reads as TGTGCCAGCAGCCAAACTAGCGGGGTTATCACCGGGGAGCTGTTTTTT.

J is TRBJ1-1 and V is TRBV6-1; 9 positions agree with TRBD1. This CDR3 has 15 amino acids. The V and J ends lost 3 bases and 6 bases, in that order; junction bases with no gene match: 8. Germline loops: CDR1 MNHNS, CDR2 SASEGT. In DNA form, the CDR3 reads TGTGCCAGCAGTGAGGTGGACAGGGGAAACCCTGAAGCTTTCTTT. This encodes CASSEVDRGNPEAFF.

This CDR3 is CASSQGNRDGYTF. CDR3 sequence (DNA): TGTGCCAGCAGCCAAGGGAACAGGGATGGCTACACCTTC. This chain joins TRBV4-2 and TRBJ1-2; D perhaps matches TRBD1 (6 bases). Germline V gene lookup returns CDR1 LGHNA and CDR2 YNFKEQ. The CDR3 has 13 amino acids. V shed 1 base and J shed 6 bases, with 9 bases lying between them.

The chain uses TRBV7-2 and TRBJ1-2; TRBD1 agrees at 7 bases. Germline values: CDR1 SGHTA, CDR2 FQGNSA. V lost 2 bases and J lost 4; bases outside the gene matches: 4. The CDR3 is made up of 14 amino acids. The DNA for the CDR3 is TGTGCCAGCAGCTTATCGGGACAGAGCTATGGCTACACCTTC. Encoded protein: CASSLSGQSYGYTF.

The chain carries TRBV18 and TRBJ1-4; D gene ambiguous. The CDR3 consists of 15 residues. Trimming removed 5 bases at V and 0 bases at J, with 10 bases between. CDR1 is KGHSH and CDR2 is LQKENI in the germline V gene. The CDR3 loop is CASSERATTNEKLFF. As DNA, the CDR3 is TGTGCCAGCTCAGAAAGAGCAACAACTAATGAAAAACTGTTTTTT.

The DNA of the CDR3 is TGCAGCGTTGAGTGGAGGGAGAACACTGAAGCTTTCTTT. It is translated as CSVEWRENTEAFF. The J gene is TRBJ1-1, the V gene TRBV29-1; D unresolved. Germline V gene sequence: CDR1 SQVTM, CDR2 ANQGSEA. V was cut by 3 bases and J by 1 base, with 9 bases left in between. The CDR3 totals 13 residues.

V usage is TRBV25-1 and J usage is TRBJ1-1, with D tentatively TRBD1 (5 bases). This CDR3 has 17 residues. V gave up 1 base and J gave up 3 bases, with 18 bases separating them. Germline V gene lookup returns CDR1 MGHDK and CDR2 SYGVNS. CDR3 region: CASSEFRGGIRDTEAFF. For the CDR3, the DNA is TGTGCCAGCAGTGAATTTCGGGGGGGGATAAGGGACACTGAAGCTTTCTTT.

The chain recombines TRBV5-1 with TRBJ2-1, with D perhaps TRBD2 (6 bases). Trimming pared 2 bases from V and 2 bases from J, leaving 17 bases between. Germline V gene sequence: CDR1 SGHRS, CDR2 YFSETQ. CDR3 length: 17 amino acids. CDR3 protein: CASSLNALAIPYNEQFF. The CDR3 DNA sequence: TGCGCCAGCAGCTTAAACGCCCTAGCGATCCCCTACAATGAGCAGTTCTTC.

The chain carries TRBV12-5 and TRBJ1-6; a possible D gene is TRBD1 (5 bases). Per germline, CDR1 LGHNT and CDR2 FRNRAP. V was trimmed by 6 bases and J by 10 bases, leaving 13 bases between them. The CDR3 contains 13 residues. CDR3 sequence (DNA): TGTGCTAGTGGCAGACAGACAGCATCACCCCTCCACTTT. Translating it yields CASGRQTASPLHF.

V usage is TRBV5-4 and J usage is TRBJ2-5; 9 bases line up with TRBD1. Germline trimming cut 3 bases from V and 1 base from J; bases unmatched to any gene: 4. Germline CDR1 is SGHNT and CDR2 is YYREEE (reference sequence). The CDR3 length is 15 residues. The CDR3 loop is CASSSGTGSQETQYF. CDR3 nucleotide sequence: TGTGCCAGCAGCTCCGGGACAGGGAGCCAAGAGACCCAGTACTTC.